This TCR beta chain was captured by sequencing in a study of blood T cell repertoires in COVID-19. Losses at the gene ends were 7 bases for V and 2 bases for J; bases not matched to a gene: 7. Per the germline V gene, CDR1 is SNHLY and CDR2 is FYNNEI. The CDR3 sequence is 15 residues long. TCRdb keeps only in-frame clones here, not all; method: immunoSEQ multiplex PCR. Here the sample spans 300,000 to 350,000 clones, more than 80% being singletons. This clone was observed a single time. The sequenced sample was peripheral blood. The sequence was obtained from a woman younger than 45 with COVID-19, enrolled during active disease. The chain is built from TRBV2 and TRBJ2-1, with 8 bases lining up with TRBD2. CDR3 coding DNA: TGTGCCAGCACCTGGCGGGAGGCCCCCTACAATGAGCAGTTCTTC. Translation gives CASTWREAPYNEQFF.